This record covers a single TCR beta chain. Its antigen is not known. These data are taken from a study of vaccination effects on CD4 cells after COVID-19. Overall study: The vaccine given was either BNT162b2 or mRNA-1273, in two doses.

V lost 8 bases, J lost 5 bases, and 8 bases stayed unmatched. Looked up from germline, CDR1 is SGHAT and CDR2 is FQNNGV. The CDR3 is made up of 14 amino acids. The protocol was immunoSEQ multiplex PCR, while the TCRdb copy is restricted to in-frame clones and leaves out a portion. The repertoire includes approximately 54,000 clones, roughly 80% of them detected once, and approximately 2.4% sits in the top ten. Study findings and constraints: Clones induced by infection and by vaccine showed marked clonal contraction late after vaccination.

Sequencing in the ViraFEST assay came after antigen-specific CD4+ T cells had been expanded with viral peptide pools, which were used to stimulate PBMC. Isolating CD4+ T cells followed approximately 9 days of culture. Each culture well received approximately 2 million PBMC. These cells were then cultured in IMDM with about 9.9 IU/ml IL-2 and roughly 10 ug/ml peptides. A half-volume exchange with IL-2 medium occurred on days 3 and 7. V gene TRBV11-2 combines with J gene TRBJ2-3; 9 bases are shared with TRBD2. This receptor was identified in a human donor who received a COVID-19 vaccine. The specimen comprised CD4+ T cells from PBMCs cultured with HCoV-229E spike peptides, sampled before COVID-19 vaccination. CDR3 sequence (DNA): TGTGCCAGCGCTCTTAGCGGGGGTGGAGATACGCAGTATTTT. It yields the protein CASALSGGGDTQYF.